This T cell receptor (beta chain) was identified during a study of T cells in localized non-small cell lung cancer. Comment on this clone: Its antigen is currently unknown.

Clones were sequenced by immunoSEQ multiplex PCR, and TCRdb holds only the in-frame ones, with some missing. Among 15,000 or so clones, around 83% were seen once, and the ten largest hold about 35%. The study's findings and limits: One tumor region alone was sequenced, and heterogeneity therefore remains possible.

This CDR3 has 12 residues. In germline, CDR1 is LNHDA, CDR2 SQIVND (reference sequence). V was clipped by 2 bases and J by 5 bases, with 6 bases between them. The chain has TRBV19 and TRBJ2-5; no clear D gene. The sequence came from a male donor aged 60 or over with stage III lung adenocarcinoma. The sequencing used peripheral blood, collected before any cancer treatment. The CDR3 region has the DNA TGTGCCAGTAGTATAAATCGGGAGACCCAGTACTTC. It translates to CASSINRETQYF.